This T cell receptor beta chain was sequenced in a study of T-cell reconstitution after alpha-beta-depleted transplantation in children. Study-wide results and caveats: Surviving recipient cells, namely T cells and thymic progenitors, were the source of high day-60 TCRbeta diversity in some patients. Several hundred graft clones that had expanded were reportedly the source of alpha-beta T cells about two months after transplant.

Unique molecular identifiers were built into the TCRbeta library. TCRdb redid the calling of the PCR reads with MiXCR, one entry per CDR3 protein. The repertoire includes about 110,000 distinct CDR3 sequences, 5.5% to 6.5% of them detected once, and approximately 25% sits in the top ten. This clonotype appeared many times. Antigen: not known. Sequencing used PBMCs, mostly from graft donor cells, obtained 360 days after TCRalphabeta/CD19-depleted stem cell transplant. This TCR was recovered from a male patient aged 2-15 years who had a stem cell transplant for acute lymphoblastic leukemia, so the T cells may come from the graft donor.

The CDR3 loop reads CSARRSLETGELFF. In DNA, the CDR3 is TGCAGTGCTAGAAGATCCCTCGAAACCGGGGAGCTGTTTTTT. V is TRBV20-1 and J is TRBJ2-2; no reliable D call. Germline values: CDR1 DFQATT, CDR2 SNEGSKA (reference sequence). This CDR3 contains 14 residues. The V gene lost 2 bases and the J gene lost 5 bases, with 12 bases spanning the gap.